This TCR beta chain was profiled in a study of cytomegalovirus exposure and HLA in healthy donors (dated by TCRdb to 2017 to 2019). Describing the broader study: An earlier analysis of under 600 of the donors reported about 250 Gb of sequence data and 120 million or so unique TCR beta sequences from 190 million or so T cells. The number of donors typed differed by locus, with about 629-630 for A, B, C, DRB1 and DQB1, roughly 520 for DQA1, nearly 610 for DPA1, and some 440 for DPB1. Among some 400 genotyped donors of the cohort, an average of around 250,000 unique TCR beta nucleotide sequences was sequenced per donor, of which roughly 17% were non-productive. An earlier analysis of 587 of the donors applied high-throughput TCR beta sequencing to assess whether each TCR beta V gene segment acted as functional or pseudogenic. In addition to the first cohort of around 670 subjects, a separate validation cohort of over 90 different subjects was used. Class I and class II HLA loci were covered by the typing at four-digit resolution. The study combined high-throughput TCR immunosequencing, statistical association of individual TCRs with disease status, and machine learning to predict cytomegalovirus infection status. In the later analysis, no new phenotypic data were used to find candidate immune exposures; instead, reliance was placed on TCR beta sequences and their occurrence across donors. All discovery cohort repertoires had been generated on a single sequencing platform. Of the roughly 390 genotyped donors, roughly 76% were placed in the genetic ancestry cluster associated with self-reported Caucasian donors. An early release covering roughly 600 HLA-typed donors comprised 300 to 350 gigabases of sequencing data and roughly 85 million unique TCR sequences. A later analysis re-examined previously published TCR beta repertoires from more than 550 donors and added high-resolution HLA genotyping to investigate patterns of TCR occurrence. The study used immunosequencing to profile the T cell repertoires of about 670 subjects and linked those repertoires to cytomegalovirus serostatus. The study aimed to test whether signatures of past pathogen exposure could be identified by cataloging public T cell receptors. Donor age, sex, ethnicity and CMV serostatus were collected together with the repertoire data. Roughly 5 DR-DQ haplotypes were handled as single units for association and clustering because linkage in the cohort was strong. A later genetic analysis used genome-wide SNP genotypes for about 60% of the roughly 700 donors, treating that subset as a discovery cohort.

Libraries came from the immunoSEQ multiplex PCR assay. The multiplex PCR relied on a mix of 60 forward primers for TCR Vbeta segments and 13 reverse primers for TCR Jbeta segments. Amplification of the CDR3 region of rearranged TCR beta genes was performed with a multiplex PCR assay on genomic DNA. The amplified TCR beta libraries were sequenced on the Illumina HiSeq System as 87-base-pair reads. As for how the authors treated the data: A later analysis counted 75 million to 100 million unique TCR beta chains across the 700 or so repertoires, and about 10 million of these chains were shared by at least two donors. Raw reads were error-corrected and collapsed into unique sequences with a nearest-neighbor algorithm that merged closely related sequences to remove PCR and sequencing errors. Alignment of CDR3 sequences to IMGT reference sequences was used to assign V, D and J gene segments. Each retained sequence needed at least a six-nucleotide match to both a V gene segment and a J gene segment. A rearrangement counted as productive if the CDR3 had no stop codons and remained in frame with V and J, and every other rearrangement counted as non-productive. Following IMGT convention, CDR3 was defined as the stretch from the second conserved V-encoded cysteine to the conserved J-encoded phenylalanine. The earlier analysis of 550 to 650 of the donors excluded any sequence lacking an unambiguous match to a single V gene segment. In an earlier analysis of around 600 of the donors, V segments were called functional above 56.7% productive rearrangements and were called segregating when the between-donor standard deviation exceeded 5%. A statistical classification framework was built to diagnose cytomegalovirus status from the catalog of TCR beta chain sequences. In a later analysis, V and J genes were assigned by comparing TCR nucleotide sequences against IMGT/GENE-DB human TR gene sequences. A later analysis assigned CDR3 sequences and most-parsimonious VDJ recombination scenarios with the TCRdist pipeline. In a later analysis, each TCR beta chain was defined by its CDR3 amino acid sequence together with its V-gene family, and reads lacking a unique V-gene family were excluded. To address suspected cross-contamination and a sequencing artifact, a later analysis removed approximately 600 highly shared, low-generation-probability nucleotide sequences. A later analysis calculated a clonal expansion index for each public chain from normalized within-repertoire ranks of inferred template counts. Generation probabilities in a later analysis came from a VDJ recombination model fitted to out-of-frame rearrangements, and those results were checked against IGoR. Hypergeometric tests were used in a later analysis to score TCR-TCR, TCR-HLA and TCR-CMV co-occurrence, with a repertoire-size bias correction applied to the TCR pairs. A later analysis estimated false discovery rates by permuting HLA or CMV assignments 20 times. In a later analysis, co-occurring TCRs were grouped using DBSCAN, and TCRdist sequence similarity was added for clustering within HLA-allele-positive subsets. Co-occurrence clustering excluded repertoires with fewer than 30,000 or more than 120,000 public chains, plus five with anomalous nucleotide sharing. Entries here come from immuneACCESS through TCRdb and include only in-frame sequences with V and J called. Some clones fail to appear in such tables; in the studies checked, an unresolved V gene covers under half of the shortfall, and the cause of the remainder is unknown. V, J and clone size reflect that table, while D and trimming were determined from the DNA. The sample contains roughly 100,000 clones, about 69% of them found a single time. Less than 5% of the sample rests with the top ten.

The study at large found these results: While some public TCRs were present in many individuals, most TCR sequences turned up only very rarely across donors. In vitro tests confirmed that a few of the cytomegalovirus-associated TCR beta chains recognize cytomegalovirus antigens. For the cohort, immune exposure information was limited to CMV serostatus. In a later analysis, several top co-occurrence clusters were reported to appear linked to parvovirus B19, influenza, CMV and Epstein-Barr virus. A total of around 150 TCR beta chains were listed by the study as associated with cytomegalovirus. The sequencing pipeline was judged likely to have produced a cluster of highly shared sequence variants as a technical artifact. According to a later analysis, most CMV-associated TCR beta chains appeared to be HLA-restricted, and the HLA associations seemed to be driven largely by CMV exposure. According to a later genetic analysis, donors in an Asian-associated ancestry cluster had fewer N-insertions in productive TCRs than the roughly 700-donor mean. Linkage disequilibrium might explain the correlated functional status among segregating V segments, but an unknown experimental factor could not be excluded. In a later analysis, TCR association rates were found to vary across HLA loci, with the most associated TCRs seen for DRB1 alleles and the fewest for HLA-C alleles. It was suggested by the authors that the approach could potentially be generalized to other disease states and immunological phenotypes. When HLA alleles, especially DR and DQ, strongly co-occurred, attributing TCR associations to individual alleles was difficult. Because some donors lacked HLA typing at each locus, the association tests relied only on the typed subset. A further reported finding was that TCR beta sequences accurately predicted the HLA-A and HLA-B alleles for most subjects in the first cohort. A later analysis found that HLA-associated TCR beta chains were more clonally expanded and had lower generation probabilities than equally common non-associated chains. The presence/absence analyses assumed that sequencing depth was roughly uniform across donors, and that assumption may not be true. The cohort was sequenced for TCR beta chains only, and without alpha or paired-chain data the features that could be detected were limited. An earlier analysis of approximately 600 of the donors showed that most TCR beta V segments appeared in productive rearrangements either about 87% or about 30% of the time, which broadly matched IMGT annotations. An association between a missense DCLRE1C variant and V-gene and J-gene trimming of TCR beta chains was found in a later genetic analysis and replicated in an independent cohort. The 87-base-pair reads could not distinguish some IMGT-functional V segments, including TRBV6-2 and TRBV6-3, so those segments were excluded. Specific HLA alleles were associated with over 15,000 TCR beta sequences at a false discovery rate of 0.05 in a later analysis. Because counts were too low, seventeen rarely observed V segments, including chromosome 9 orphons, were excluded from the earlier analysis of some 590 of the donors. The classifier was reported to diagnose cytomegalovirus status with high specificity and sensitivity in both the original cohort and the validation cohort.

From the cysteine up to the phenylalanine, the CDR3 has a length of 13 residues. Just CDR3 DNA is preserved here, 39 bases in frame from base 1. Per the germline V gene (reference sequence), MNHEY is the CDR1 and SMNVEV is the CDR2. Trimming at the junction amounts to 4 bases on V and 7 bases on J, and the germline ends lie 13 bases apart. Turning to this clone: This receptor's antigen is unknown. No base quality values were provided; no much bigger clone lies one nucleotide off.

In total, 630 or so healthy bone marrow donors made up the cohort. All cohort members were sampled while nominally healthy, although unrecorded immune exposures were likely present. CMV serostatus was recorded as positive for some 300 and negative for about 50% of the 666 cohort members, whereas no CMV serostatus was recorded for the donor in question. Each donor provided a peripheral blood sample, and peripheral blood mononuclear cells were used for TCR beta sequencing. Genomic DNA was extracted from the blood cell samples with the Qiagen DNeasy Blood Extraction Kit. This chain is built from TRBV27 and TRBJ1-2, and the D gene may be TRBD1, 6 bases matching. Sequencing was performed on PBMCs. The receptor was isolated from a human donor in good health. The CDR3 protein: CASSSGALGGYTF. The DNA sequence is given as TGTGCCAGCAGTTCAGGGGCCTTGGGTGGCTACACCTTC.